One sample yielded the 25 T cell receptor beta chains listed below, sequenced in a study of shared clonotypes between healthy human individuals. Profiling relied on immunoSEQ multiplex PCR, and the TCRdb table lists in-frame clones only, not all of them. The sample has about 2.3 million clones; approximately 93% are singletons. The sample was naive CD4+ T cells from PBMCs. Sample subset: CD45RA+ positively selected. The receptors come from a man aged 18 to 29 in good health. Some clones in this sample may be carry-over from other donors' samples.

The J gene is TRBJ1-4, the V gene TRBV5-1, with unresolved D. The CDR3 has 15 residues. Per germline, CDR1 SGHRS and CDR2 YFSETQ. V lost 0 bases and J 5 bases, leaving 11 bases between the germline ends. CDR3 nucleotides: TGCGCCAGCAGCTTGGGGCCCTGGCAAAATGAAAAACTGTTTTTT. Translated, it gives CASSLGPWQNEKLFF.

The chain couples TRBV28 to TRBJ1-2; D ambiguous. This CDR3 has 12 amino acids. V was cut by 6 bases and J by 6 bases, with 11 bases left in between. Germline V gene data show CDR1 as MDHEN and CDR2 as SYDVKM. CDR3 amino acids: CASRVLADGYTF. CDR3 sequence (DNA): TGTGCCAGCAGAGTCCTGGCGGATGGCTACACCTTC.

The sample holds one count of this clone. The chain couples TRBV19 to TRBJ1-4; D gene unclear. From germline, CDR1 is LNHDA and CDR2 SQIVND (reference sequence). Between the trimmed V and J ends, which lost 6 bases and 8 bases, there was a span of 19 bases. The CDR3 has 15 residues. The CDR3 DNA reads TGTGCCAGTAGCCATAAGGGAACTATCGAGGAAAAACTGTTTTTT. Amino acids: CASSHKGTIEEKLFF. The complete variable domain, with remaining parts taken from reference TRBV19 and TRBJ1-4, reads DGGITQSPKYLFRKEGQNVTLSCEQNLNHDAMYWYRQDPGQGLRLIYYSQIVNDFQKGDIAEGYSVSREKKESFPLTVTSAQKNPTAFYLCASSHKGTIEEKLFFGSGTQLSVL.

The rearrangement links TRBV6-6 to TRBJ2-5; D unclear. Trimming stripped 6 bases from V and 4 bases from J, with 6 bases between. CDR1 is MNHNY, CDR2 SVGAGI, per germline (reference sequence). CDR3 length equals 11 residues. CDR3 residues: CASSSIETQYF. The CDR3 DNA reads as TGTGCCAGCAGCAGCATAGAGACCCAGTACTTC.

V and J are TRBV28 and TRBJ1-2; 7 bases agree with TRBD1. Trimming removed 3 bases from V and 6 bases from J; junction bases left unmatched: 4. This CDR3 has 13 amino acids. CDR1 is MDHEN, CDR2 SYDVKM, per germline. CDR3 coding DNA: TGTGCCAGCAGTTTGCTAACAGGGGATGGCTACACCTTC. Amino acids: CASSLLTGDGYTF.

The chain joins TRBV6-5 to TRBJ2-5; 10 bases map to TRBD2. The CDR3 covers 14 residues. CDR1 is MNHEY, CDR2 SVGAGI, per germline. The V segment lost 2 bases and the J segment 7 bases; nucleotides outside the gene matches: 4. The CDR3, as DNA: TGTGCCAGCAGTTACCGCTCTAGCGGGAGGACCCAGTACTTC. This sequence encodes CASSYRSSGRTQYF.

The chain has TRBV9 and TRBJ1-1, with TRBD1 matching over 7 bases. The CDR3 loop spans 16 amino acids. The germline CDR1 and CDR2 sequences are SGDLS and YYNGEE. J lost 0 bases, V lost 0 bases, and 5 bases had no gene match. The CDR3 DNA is TGTGCCAGCAGCGTAGACGGGGACAGAATGAACACTGAAGCTTTCTTT. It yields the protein CASSVDGDRMNTEAFF.

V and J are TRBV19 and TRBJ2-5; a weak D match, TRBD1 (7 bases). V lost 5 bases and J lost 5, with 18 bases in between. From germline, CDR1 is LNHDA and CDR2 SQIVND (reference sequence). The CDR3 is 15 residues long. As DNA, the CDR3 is TGTGCCAGTAGTGAGATCAGGGGGGAGTTGGAGACCCAGTACTTC. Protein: CASSEIRGELETQYF. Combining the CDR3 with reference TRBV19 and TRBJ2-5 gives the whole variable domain DGGITQSPKYLFRKEGQNVTLSCEQNLNHDAMYWYRQDPGQGLRLIYYSQIVNDFQKGDIAEGYSVSREKKESFPLTVTSAQKNPTAFYLCASSEIRGELETQYFGPGTRLLVL.

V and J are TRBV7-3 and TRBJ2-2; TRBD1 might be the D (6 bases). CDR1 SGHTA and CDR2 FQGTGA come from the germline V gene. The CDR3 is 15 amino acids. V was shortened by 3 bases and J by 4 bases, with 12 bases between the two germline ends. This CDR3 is CASSFALRGTGELFF. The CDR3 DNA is TGTGCCAGCAGCTTCGCTCTCAGGGGCACCGGGGAGCTGTTTTTT.

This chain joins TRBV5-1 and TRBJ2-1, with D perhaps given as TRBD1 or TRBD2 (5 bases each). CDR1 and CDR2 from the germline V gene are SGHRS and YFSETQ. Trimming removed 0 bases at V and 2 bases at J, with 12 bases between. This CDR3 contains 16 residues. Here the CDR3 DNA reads TGCGCCAGCAGCTTGGTAGGGGAAGCGGCCTACAATGAGCAGTTCTTC. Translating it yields CASSLVGEAAYNEQFF.

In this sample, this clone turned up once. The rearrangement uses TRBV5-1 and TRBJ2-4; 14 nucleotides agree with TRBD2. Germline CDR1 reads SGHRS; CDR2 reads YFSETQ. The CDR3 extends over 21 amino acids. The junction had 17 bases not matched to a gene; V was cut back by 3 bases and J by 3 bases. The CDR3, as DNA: TGCGCCAGCAGCTCCTCGGGACTAGCGGGAGTTGCCCCTCTAAGCAAAAACATTCAGTACTTC. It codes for CASSSSGLAGVAPLSKNIQYF.

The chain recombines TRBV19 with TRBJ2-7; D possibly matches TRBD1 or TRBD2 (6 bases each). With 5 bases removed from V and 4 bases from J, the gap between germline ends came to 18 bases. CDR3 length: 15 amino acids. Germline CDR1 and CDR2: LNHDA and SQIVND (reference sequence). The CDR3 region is CASSRQRGRGYEQYF. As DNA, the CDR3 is TGTGCCAGTAGTCGACAACGGGGGCGAGGATACGAGCAGTACTTC.

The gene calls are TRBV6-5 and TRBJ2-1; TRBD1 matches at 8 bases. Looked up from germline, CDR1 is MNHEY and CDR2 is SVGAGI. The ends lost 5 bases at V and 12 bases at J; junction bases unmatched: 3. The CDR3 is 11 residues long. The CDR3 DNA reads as TGTGCCAGCAGTACAACAGGGGGGCAGTTCTTC. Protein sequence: CASSTTGGQFF.

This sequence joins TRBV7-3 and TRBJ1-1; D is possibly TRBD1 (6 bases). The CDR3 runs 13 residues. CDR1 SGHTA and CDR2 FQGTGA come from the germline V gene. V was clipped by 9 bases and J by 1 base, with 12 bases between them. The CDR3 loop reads CASRDTTNTEAFF. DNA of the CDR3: TGTGCCAGTAGGGACACCACGAACACTGAAGCTTTCTTT.

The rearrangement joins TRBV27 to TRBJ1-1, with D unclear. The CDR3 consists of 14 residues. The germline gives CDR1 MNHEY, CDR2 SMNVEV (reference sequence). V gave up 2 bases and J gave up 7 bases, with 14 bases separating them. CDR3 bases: TGTGCCAGCAGTTTAGACGACCCGGGCGGTGAAGCTTTCTTT. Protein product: CASSLDDPGGEAFF.

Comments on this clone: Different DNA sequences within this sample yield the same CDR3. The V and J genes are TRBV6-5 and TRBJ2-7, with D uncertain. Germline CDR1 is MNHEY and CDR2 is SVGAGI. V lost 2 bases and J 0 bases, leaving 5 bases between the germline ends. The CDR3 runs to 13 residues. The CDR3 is CASSYTDSYEQYF. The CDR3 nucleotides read TGTGCCAGCAGTTACACGGACTCCTACGAGCAGTACTTC.

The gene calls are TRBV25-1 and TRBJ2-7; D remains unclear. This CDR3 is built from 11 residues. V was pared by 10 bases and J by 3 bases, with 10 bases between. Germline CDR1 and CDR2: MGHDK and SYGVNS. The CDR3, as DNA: TGTGCCACCATAAGTTACTACGAGCAGTACTTC. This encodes CATISYYEQYF.

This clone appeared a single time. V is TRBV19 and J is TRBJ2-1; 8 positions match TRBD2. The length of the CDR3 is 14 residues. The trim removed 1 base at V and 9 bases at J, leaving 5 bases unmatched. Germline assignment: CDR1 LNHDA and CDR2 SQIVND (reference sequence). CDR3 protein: CASSIGLASSEQFF. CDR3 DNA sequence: TGTGCCAGTAGTATAGGACTAGCGAGTAGTGAGCAGTTCTTC.

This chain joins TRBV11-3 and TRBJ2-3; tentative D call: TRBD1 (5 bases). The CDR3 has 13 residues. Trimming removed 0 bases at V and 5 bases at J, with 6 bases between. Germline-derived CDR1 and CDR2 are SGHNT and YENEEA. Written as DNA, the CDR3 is TGTGCCAGCAGCTTAGAAGGGGAAGATACGCAGTATTTT. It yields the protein CASSLEGEDTQYF.

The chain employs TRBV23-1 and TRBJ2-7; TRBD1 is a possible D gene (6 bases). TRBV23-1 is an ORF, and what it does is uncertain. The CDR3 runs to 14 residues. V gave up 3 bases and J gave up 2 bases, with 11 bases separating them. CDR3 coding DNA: TGCGCCAGCAGTCACTTCGGACAGCCCTACGAGCAGTACTTC. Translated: CASSHFGQPYEQYF.

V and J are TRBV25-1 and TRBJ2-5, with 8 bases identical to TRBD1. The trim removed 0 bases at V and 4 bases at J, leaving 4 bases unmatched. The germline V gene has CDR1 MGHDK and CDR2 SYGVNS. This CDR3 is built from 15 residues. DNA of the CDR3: TGTGCCAGCAGTGAATATGGCGGGACAGGAGAGACCCAGTACTTC. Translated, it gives CASSEYGGTGETQYF. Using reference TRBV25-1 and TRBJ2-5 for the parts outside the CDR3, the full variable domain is EADIYQTPRYLVIGTGKKITLECSQTMGHDKMYWYQQDPGMELHLIHYSYGVNSTEKGDLSSESTVSRIRTEHFPLTLESARPSHTSQYLCASSEYGGTGETQYFGPGTRLLVL.

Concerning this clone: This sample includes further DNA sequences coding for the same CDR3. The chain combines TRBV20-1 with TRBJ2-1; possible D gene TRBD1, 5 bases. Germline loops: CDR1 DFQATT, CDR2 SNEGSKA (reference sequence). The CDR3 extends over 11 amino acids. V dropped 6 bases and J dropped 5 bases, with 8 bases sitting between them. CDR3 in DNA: TGCAGTGCCTCCAGGGACAATGAGCAGTTCTTC. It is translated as CSASRDNEQFF.

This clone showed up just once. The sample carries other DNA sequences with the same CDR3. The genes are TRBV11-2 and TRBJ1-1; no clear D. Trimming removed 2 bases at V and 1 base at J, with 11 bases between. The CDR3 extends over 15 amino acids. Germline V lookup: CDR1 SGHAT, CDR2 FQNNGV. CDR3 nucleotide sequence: TGTGCCAGCAGCTTATCGGAAGGGTGGAACACTGAAGCTTTCTTT. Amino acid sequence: CASSLSEGWNTEAFF.

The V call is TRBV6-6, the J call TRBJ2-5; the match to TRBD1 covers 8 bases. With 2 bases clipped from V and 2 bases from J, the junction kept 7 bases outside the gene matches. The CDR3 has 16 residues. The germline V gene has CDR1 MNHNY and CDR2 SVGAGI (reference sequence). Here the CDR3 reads CASSYGQGLLQETQYF. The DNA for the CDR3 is TGTGCCAGCAGTTACGGACAGGGACTCTTACAAGAGACCCAGTACTTC.

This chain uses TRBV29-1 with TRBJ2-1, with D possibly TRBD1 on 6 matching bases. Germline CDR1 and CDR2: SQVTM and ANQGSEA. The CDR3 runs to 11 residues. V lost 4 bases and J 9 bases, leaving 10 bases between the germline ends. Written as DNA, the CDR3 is TGCAGCGTTGTCAGGGGTGGTGAGCAGTTCTTC. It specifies CSVVRGGEQFF.